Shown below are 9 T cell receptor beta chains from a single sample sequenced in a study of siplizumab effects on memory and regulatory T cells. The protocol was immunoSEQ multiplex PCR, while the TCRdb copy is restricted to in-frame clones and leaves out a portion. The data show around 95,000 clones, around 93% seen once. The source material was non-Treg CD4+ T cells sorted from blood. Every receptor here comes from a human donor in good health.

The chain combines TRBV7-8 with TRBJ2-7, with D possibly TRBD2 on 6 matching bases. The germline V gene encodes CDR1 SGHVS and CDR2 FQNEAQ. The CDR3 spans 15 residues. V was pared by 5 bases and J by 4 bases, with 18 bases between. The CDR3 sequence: CASSARRLVAYEQYF. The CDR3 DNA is TGTGCCAGCAGCGCAAGAAGACTAGTCGCTTACGAGCAGTACTTC.

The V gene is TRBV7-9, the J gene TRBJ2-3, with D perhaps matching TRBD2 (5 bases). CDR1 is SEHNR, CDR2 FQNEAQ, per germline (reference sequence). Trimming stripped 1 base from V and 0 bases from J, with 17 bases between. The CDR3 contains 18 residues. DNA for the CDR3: TGTGCCAGCAGCTTAGTGGTTGGCCTTAGCGACAGCACAGATACGCAGTATTTT. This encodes CASSLVVGLSDSTDTQYF. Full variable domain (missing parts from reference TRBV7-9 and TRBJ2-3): DTGVSQNPRHKITKRGQNVTFRCDPISEHNRLYWYRQTLGQGPEFLTYFQNEAQLEKSRLLSDRFSAERPKGSFSTLEIQRTEQGDSAMYLCASSLVVGLSDSTDTQYFGPGTRLTVL.

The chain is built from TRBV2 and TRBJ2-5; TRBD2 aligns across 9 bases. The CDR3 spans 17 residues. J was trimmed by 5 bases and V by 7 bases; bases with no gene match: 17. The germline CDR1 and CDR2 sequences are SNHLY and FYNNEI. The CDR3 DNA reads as TGTGCCAGCACCAAACTCCCCCAAGCGGGAGGAGGTGAGACCCAGTACTTC. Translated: CASTKLPQAGGGETQYF.

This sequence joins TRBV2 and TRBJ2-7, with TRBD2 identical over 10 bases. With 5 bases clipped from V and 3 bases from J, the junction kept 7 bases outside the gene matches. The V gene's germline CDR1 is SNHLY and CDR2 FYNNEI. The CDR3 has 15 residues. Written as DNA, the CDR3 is TGTGCCAGCAGTACCCCCCGGACTAGCGGCTACGAGCAGTACTTC. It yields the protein CASSTPRTSGYEQYF. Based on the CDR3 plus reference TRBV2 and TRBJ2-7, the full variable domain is EPEVTQTPSHQVTQMGQEVILRCVPISNHLYFYWYRQILGQKVEFLVSFYNNEISEKSEIFDDQFSVERPDGSNFTLKIRSTKLEDSAMYFCASSTPRTSGYEQYFGPGTRLTVT.

CDR3 region: CASSGQGLRGNTIYF. The CDR3 DNA reads TGTGCCAGTAGTGGACAGGGTCTACGAGGAAACACCATATATTTT. The genes are TRBV19 and TRBJ1-3, with 8 bases that match TRBD1. The CDR3 has 15 amino acids. CDR1 and CDR2 from the germline V gene are LNHDA and SQIVND (reference sequence). Unmatched junction bases numbered 7, after V lost 5 bases and J lost 4 bases.

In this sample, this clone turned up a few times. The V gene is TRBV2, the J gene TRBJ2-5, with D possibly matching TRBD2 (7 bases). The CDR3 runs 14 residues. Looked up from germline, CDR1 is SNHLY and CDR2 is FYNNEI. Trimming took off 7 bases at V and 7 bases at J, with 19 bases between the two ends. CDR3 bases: TGTGCCAGCATAGGGGGGGGGCCGGCTGGGACCCAGTACTTC. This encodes CASIGGGPAGTQYF.

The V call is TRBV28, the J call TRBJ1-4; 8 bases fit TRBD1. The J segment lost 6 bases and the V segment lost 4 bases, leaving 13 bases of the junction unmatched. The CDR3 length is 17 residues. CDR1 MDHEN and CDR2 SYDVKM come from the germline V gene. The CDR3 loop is CASSSVPGGSGHEKLFF. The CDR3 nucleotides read TGTGCCAGCAGTTCAGTCCCAGGGGGCAGTGGTCATGAAAAACTGTTTTTT.

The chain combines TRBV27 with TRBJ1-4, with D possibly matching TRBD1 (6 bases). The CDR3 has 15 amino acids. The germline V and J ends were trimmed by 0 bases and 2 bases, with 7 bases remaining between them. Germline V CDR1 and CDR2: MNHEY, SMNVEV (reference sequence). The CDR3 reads CASSLSQGTNEKLFF. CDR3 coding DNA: TGTGCCAGCAGTTTATCGCAGGGGACTAATGAAAAACTGTTTTTT.

CDR3 region: CASSALLAAQYNEQFF. The DNA of the CDR3 is TGTGCCAGCAGTGCCTTACTAGCGGCCCAGTACAATGAGCAGTTCTTC. The gene calls are TRBV6-1 and TRBJ2-1; TRBD2 aligns across 8 bases. The CDR3 totals 16 residues. Per the germline V gene, CDR1 is MNHNS and CDR2 is SASEGT. V gave up 4 bases and J gave up 4 bases; unmatched junction bases: 9.